This T cell receptor (beta chain) comes out of a study of blood T cells in healthy people across ages. Notes on the study in general: Considered underestimates were the diversity estimates obtained from one million T cells.

Worth noting for this clonotype: Its antigen is unknown.

The CDR3 consists of 14 residues. Germline lookup yields CDR1 KGHSH and CDR2 LQKENI. A second PCR, run for roughly 7 to 12 cycles, used a sample-barcoded 5' primer plus a J-beta primer mix. One entry per CDR3 protein, called by TCRdb with MiXCR from the 5' RACE reads. The table includes more than 700,000 distinct CDR3 sequences, 53% detected once. The receptor's source is a man older than 75 in good health. The sample taken for sequencing was blood. The chain joins TRBV18 to TRBJ2-4, with D tentatively TRBD2 (6 bases). The DNA end is more similar to TRBJ2-7, so the J call may be wrong. CDR3 sequence: CASSPLPGGNEQYF. CDR3 sequence (DNA): TGTGCCAGCTCACCTCTTCCCGGGGGTAACGAGCAGTACTTC.